This entry lists 21 T cell receptor beta chains sequenced from one sample in a study of radiotherapy plus CTLA-4 blockade in lung cancer. Assay: immunoSEQ multiplex PCR; the TCRdb copy retains only in-frame clones and omits some. Of about 45,000 clones in the sample, 73% were seen once. The specimen comprised peripheral blood, sampled from a patient treated with radiotherapy plus ipilimumab. The receptors were sampled from a human donor with non-small cell lung cancer who had a complete response to radiotherapy plus ipilimumab.

The CDR3 sequence: CASSPEVAGRANEQFF. DNA for the CDR3: TGTGCCAGCTCACCGGAGGTAGCGGGTCGGGCCAATGAGCAGTTCTTC. This sequence joins TRBV18 and TRBJ2-1, with 7 bases that match TRBD2. This CDR3 spans 16 amino acids. Germline V gene data show CDR1 as KGHSH and CDR2 as LQKENI. Losses at the gene ends were 3 bases for V and 6 bases for J; bases not matched to a gene: 11.

Comments on this clone: At one boundary the junction diverges from the germline segment, which might be a read error. The gene calls are TRBV7-7 and TRBJ2-5; the D gene is possibly TRBD2 (6 bases). Looked up from germline, CDR1 is SSHAT and CDR2 is FNYEAQ (reference sequence). This CDR3 is 13 amino acids long. DNA for the CDR3: TGTGCTAGCAGCCCGACTAGTAGACAGACCCAGTACTTC. It translates to CASSPTSRQTQYF.

The table lists this clone with a few counts. The chain employs TRBV11-3 and TRBJ2-1, with D possibly matching TRBD2 (6 bases). The germline V and J ends were trimmed by 0 bases and 10 bases, with 7 bases remaining between them. CDR1 SGHNT and CDR2 YENEEA come from the germline V gene. CDR3 length equals 12 residues. CDR3 nucleotides: TGTGCCAGCAGCTTAGATGGGAGGGAGCAGTTCTTC. Translated: CASSLDGREQFF.

This chain links TRBV11-2 with TRBJ1-3, with TRBD1 as a possible D gene (5 bases). The CDR3 is 15 amino acids. Trimming stripped 5 bases from V and 4 bases from J, with 15 bases between. From germline, CDR1 is SGHAT and CDR2 FQNNGV. The CDR3 loop reads CASSPSLGGGNTIYF. DNA for the CDR3: TGTGCCAGCAGCCCGAGCCTGGGGGGAGGAAACACCATATATTTT. The variable domain in full, completed from reference TRBV11-2 and TRBJ1-3, reads EAGVAQSPRYKIIEKRQSVAFWCNPISGHATLYWYQQILGQGPKLLIQFQNNGVVDDSQLPKDRFSAERLKGVDSTLKIQPAKLEDSAVYLCASSPSLGGGNTIYFGEGSWLTVV.

This sequence joins TRBV7-9 and TRBJ2-4; 10 nucleotides align to TRBD1. Germline V gene lookup returns CDR1 SEHNR and CDR2 FQNEAQ (reference sequence). With V trimmed by 5 bases and J by 3 bases, 16 bases remained unmatched. The CDR3 length is 19 residues. For the CDR3, the DNA is TGTGCCAGCAGCCCTCTCTGGGGGGACAGGGGTGTCGTCAAAAACATTCAGTACTTC. Protein sequence: CASSPLWGDRGVVKNIQYF.

About this clone itself: This same CDR3 is encoded by further DNA sequences in the sample. Here the CDR3 reads CASSYSGGSGANVLTF. The CDR3 nucleotides are TGTGCCAGCAGTTACTCGGGGGGTTCTGGGGCCAACGTCCTGACTTTC. The chain employs TRBV6-5 and TRBJ2-6; tentatively, D is TRBD2 (6 bases). Trimming took off 0 bases at V and 1 base at J, with 7 bases between the two ends. The CDR3 is 16 residues long. The germline V gene encodes CDR1 MNHEY and CDR2 SVGAGI.

The sample holds one count of this clone. The chain carries TRBV10-2 and TRBJ1-4; a weak D match, TRBD1 (6 bases). Germline-derived CDR1 and CDR2 are WSHSY and SAAADI. This CDR3 has 17 amino acids. V shed 1 base and J shed 10 bases, with 22 bases lying between them. DNA of the CDR3: TGCGCCAGCAGTGAGTGGTCACGGACAGCCCCTGGAGGAAAACTGTTTTTT. Amino acids: CASSEWSRTAPGGKLFF.

On this clone: This CDR3 is also generated by other DNA sequences in the sample. This chain joins TRBV19 and TRBJ2-6, with 7 bases fitting TRBD1. The V segment lost 7 bases and the J segment 4 bases; nucleotides outside the gene matches: 7. CDR1 and CDR2 from the germline V gene are LNHDA and SQIVND (reference sequence). The length of the CDR3 is 15 residues. The CDR3 coding sequence is TGTGCCAGTACCGCGACAGGGCGAGGGGCCAACGTCCTGACTTTC. Its protein product is CASTATGRGANVLTF.

The rearrangement uses TRBV28 and TRBJ2-1; TRBD1 agrees at 7 bases. This CDR3 contains 11 residues. Germline V gives CDR1 MDHEN, CDR2 SYDVKM. Trimming took 6 bases from V and 16 from J; bases not matched to a gene: 9. CDR3 in amino acids: CASSLGQVVFF. The CDR3 DNA reads TGTGCCAGCAGCCTAGGACAGGTGGTATTCTTC.

The chain links TRBV7-3 to TRBJ2-1; possibly TRBD1 for D (6 bases). The CDR3 is made up of 15 amino acids. Germline lookup yields CDR1 SGHTA and CDR2 FQGTGA. V lost 2 bases and J lost 9, with 17 bases in between. The CDR3 DNA sequence: TGTGCCAGCAGCTTACTTGCAGGGGAGCTGGGTGAGCAGTTCTTC. This codes for CASSLLAGELGEQFF.

V is TRBV30 and J is TRBJ1-2; 8 positions agree with TRBD1. The V and J ends lost 2 bases and 4 bases, in that order; junction bases with no gene match: 6. The CDR3 loop spans 14 amino acids. Germline V lookup: CDR1 GTSNPN, CDR2 SVGIG (reference sequence). The CDR3 DNA follows: TGTGCCTGGAGTCGACAGGGGAGGCCCTATGGCTACACCTTC. Translating it yields CAWSRQGRPYGYTF.

The chain employs TRBV27 and TRBJ2-7, with a possible D match to TRBD1 (5 bases). The CDR3 is made up of 16 amino acids. Germline V gene lookup returns CDR1 MNHEY and CDR2 SMNVEV (reference sequence). V was trimmed by 2 bases and J by 3 bases, leaving 17 bases between them. CDR3 sequence: CASSLEVTGPHYEQYF. The CDR3 DNA follows: TGTGCCAGCAGTTTAGAGGTAACAGGCCCACACTACGAGCAGTACTTC.

By share, this clone ranks as medium-sized. The V gene is TRBV5-5, the J gene TRBJ2-7; D is possibly TRBD1 (6 bases). The CDR3 is 15 residues long. V gave up 2 bases and J gave up 0 bases, with 12 bases separating them. Germline CDR1 is SGHKS and CDR2 is YYEKEE (reference sequence). For the CDR3, the DNA is TGTGCCAGCAGCTTAGGGGGTTCCTTCTCCTACGAGCAGTACTTC. Translating it yields CASSLGGSFSYEQYF.

This sequence joins TRBV7-2 and TRBJ2-5; 7 positions match TRBD2. The CDR3 loop spans 16 amino acids. V gave up 1 base and J gave up 5 bases; unmatched junction bases: 10. Germline V CDR1 and CDR2: SGHTA, FQGNSA. This CDR3 reads CASSLVGGGTVETQYF. The CDR3 DNA reads as TGTGCCAGCAGCTTAGTTGGCGGGGGAACCGTGGAGACCCAGTACTTC. Full variable domain (rest looked up from reference TRBV7-2 and TRBJ2-5): GAGVSQSPSNKVTEKGKDVELRCDPISGHTALYWYRQSLGQGLEFLIYFQGNSAPDKSGLPSDRFSAERTGGSVSTLTIQRTQQEDSAVYLCASSLVGGGTVETQYFGPGTRLLVL.

The rearrangement uses TRBV7-9 and TRBJ2-5; 8 positions match TRBD2. Losses at the gene ends were 4 bases for V and 4 bases for J; bases not matched to a gene: 8. CDR1 is SEHNR and CDR2 is FQNEAQ in the germline V gene (reference sequence). The CDR3 is made up of 15 amino acids. CDR3 in amino acids: CASSWAQAGGETQYF. CDR3 sequence (DNA): TGTGCCAGCAGCTGGGCACAGGCGGGAGGAGAGACCCAGTACTTC.

This rearrangement joins TRBV6-5 to TRBJ2-5; a possible D gene is TRBD1 (7 bases). The germline V gene has CDR1 MNHEY and CDR2 SVGAGI. The CDR3 sequence is 12 residues long. V dropped 6 bases and J dropped 5 bases, with 10 bases sitting between them. The CDR3 region is CASRTGRETQYF. In DNA form, the CDR3 reads TGTGCCAGCAGGACAGGGAGGGAGACCCAGTACTTC.

The chain carries TRBV5-1 and TRBJ2-2, with 8 bases lining up with TRBD1. V dropped 3 bases and J dropped 1; count of bases not matched to a gene: 2. The CDR3 totals 15 residues. Germline V gives CDR1 SGHRS, CDR2 YFSETQ. CDR3 sequence reads: CASSSGQENTGELFF. For the CDR3, the DNA is TGCGCCAGCAGCTCGGGACAGGAGAACACCGGGGAGCTGTTTTTT.

The gene calls are TRBV18 and TRBJ1-1; the match to TRBD1 covers 7 bases. The CDR3 spans 13 residues. Per the germline V gene, CDR1 is KGHSH and CDR2 is LQKENI. Trimming removed 4 bases from V and 1 base from J; junction bases left unmatched: 0. The CDR3 DNA reads TGTGCCAGCTCACGGGACAGGAACACTGAAGCTTTCTTT. It is translated as CASSRDRNTEAFF.

The V and J genes are TRBV28 and TRBJ2-5; D is uncertain. The last part of the DNA fits TRBJ2-7 better; the J call may be wrong. CDR3 length: 16 amino acids. Germline V gene data show CDR1 as MDHEN and CDR2 as SYDVKM. CDR3: CASSLPPPRGSYEQYF. Written as DNA, the CDR3 is TGTGCCAGCAGCCTCCCACCGCCCCGCGGTTCCTACGAGCAGTACTTC.

This sequence joins TRBV11-2 and TRBJ2-7, with 7 bases aligning to TRBD1. In germline, CDR1 is SGHAT, CDR2 FQNNGV. This CDR3 region has 15 residues. The trim removed 6 bases at V and 6 bases at J, leaving 14 bases unmatched. This chain's CDR3 is CASSISRDSRREQYF. The DNA of the CDR3 is TGTGCCAGCAGTATAAGCCGGGACAGCCGTCGCGAGCAGTACTTC.

The chain links TRBV5-8 to TRBJ2-3; perhaps TRBD2 as D (6 bases). This CDR3 is 16 amino acids long. Germline CDR1 and CDR2: SGHTS and YDEGEE. V gave up 3 bases and J gave up 4 bases, with 18 bases separating them. The CDR3 sequence: CASSSPGTDISDTQYF. In DNA, the CDR3 is TGTGCCAGCAGCTCTCCCGGGACTGATATTTCAGATACGCAGTATTTT.